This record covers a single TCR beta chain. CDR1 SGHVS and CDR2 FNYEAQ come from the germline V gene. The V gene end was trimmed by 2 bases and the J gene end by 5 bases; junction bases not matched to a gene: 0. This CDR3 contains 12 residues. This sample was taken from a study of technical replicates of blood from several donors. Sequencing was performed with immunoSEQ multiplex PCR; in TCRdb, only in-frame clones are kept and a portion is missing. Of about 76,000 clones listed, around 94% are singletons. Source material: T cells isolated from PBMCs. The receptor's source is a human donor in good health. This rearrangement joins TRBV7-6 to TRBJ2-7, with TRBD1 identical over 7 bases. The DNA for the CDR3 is TGTGCCAGCAGCTTACAGGGGGACGAGCAGTACTTC. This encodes CASSLQGDEQYF.